The 30 T cell receptor beta chains below were found in one sample sequenced in a study of OX40 agonist ivuxolimab in advanced cancers. This table comes from immunoSEQ multiplex PCR, and its TCRdb copy is limited to in-frame clones, with some not included. The sample records about 60,000 clones, more than 75% being singletons. The material sequenced was CD4+ or CD8+ T cells sorted from blood, taken in a trial of the OX40 agonist ivuxolimab. These receptors were collected from an adult with an advanced solid tumor such as melanoma, head and neck, liver or kidney cancer.

This chain uses TRBV19 with TRBJ2-7; D is tentatively TRBD1 or TRBD2 (6 bases each). Germline values: CDR1 LNHDA, CDR2 SQIVND (reference sequence). The CDR3 loop spans 14 amino acids. Trimming took off 4 bases at V and 1 base at J, with 11 bases between the two ends. CDR3 bases: TGTGCCAGTAGTAAGCAAGGGGGGTCCTACGAGCAGTACTTC. Protein sequence: CASSKQGGSYEQYF.

Only a few counts were recorded for this clone. The rearrangement uses TRBV2 and TRBJ1-5; D gene unclear. Trimming took 6 bases from V and 0 from J, leaving 6 bases between them. Germline CDR1 reads SNHLY; CDR2 reads FYNNEI. The CDR3 is made up of 13 amino acids. CDR3 bases: TGTGCCAGCAGCCTACTTAGCAATCAGCCCCAGCATTTT. This codes for CASSLLSNQPQHF.

The chain couples TRBV13 to TRBJ2-3, with 11 bases fitting TRBD2. Germline V gives CDR1 PRHDT, CDR2 FYEKMQ (reference sequence). The CDR3 loop spans 16 amino acids. V gave up 3 bases and J gave up 2 bases; unmatched junction bases: 4. CDR3 sequence reads: CASSLGLAAPTDTQYF. The CDR3 coding sequence is TGTGCCAGCAGCTTGGGACTAGCGGCACCCACAGATACGCAGTATTTT. Using reference TRBV13 and TRBJ2-3 for the parts outside the CDR3, the full variable domain is AAGVIQSPRHLIKEKRETATLKCYPIPRHDTVYWYQQGPGQDPQFLISFYEKMQSDKGSIPDRFSAQQFSDYHSELNMSSLELGDSALYFCASSLGLAAPTDTQYFGPGTRLTVL.

This chain uses TRBV11-2 with TRBJ2-7, with TRBD1 matching over 8 bases. The germline V gene has CDR1 SGHAT and CDR2 FQNNGV. The length of the CDR3 is 13 residues. V gave up 4 bases and J gave up 6 bases; unmatched junction bases: 5. The CDR3 DNA reads TGTGCCAGCAGCTGGGACAGGAATGGCGAGCAGTACTTC. It specifies CASSWDRNGEQYF.

The V and J genes are TRBV30 and TRBJ2-1; 9 nucleotides match TRBD2. Germline V CDR1 and CDR2: GTSNPN, SVGIG (reference sequence). This CDR3 contains 17 residues. Trimming at V came to 3 bases and at J to 5 bases, leaving 14 bases not matched to a gene. DNA of the CDR3: TGTGCCTGGAGCGCCTCTTTGACTAGCGGCTGGCACAATGAGCAGTTCTTC. The encoded protein is CAWSASLTSGWHNEQFF.

This chain links TRBV29-1 with TRBJ2-5, with 9 bases lining up with TRBD1. The CDR3 spans 14 residues. Germline V gene sequence: CDR1 SQVTM, CDR2 ANQGSEA. The junction had 7 bases not matched to a gene; V was cut back by 7 bases and J by 1 base. Written as DNA, the CDR3 is TGCAGCGGTTCAGAACAGGGGGCCCAAGAGACCCAGTACTTC. As protein: CSGSEQGAQETQYF. The whole variable domain, filled in from reference TRBV29-1 and TRBJ2-5, reads SAVISQKPSRDICQRGTSLTIQCQVDSQVTMMFWYRQQPGQSLTLIATANQGSEATYESGFVIDKFPISRPNLTFSTLTVSNMSPEDSSIYLCSGSEQGAQETQYFGPGTRLLVL.

This clone was picked up a small number of times. V is TRBV19 and J is TRBJ1-5; D gene unclear. V lost 11 bases and J 9 bases, leaving 23 bases between the germline ends. Germline lookup yields CDR1 LNHDA and CDR2 SQIVND (reference sequence). This CDR3 has 14 amino acids. The CDR3, as DNA: TGTGCCTCCCAACCCCGAGATGGGCTAGGGCCCCAGCATTTT. Protein: CASQPRDGLGPQHF.

This chain links TRBV6-5 with TRBJ2-1; 9 nucleotides agree with TRBD1. With V trimmed by 7 bases and J by 7 bases, 11 bases remained unmatched. The CDR3 totals 15 residues. Germline V gene data show CDR1 as MNHEY and CDR2 as SVGAGI. The CDR3 DNA reads TGTGCCAGCAAGACGGGACAGGGAGGTCCGAATGAGCAGTTCTTC. This codes for CASKTGQGGPNEQFF.

This chain uses TRBV6-5 with TRBJ1-1; a weak D match, TRBD1 (5 bases). Per the germline V gene, CDR1 is MNHEY and CDR2 is SVGAGI. The V end lost 4 bases, the J end lost 3 bases, and 15 bases lay between the germline ends. The CDR3 totals 15 residues. The DNA of the CDR3 is TGTGCCAGCAGTTCCCCGGGGGGAAGTCACACTGAAGCTTTCTTT. Encoded protein: CASSSPGGSHTEAFF.

The DNA for the CDR3 is TGTGCCAGCAGTTCTAGCGGGGGGAGCTCCTACGAGCAGTACTTC. The encoded protein is CASSSSGGSSYEQYF. This rearrangement joins TRBV7-9 to TRBJ2-7, with 11 positions matching TRBD2. V lost 6 bases to trimming and J lost 0 bases; unmatched junction nucleotides: 4. This CDR3 has 15 residues. Germline CDR1 SEHNR, CDR2 FQNEAQ (reference sequence).

This chain links TRBV12-2 with TRBJ2-3; TRBD2 was called by the table and not checked on the DNA. TRBV12-2 is a pseudogene segment. The CDR3 extends over 13 amino acids. The CDR3 loop is CASRLRLLWCKYF. In DNA, the CDR3 is TGTGCAAGTCGCTTAAGACTCCTTTGGTGTAAGTATTTT.

This clone appeared a single time. CDR3 nucleotides: TGTGCCACCAGCAGAGATTTCGGGCAGGGAATCTATACCGGGGAGCTGTTTTTT. Encoded protein: CATSRDFGQGIYTGELFF. The rearrangement joins TRBV15 to TRBJ2-2; weak D call: TRBD1 (5 bases). The CDR3 spans 18 residues. Germline values: CDR1 LNHNV, CDR2 YYDKDF (reference sequence). V was trimmed by 0 bases and J by 5 bases, leaving 19 bases between them.

The gene calls are TRBV29-1 and TRBJ1-2; D gene uncertain. CDR3 length: 12 amino acids. V gave up 5 bases and J gave up 2 bases, with 9 bases separating them. Germline CDR1 reads SQVTM; CDR2 reads ANQGSEA. In nucleotides, the CDR3 is TGCAGCGTTCGGGTCGGGAACTATGGCTACACCTTC. It encodes CSVRVGNYGYTF.

V gene TRBV7-6 combines with J gene TRBJ1-2; D is perhaps TRBD1 (5 bases). This CDR3 spans 13 amino acids. Germline lookup yields CDR1 SGHVS and CDR2 FNYEAQ. V dropped 5 bases and J dropped 4 bases, with 11 bases sitting between them. The CDR3 sequence is CASSMDIGYGYTF. In DNA form, the CDR3 reads TGTGCCAGCAGCATGGACATAGGCTATGGCTACACCTTC. Looking up the rest from reference TRBV7-6 and TRBJ1-2 gives the full variable domain: GAGVSQSPRYKVTKRGQDVALRCDPISGHVSLYWYRQALGQGPEFLTYFNYEAQQDKSGLPNDRFSAERPEGSISTLTIQRTEQRDSAMYRCASSMDIGYGYTFGSGTRLTVV.

The chain links TRBV7-2 to TRBJ2-7, with a weak D call TRBD1 (6 bases). Trimming left V 4 bases short and J 4 bases short, with 14 bases between. Looked up from germline, CDR1 is SGHTA and CDR2 is FQGNSA. The CDR3 has 14 residues. DNA for the CDR3: TGTGCCAGCAGCTCCGGGACACGGCGTTACGAGCAGTACTTC. Translated, it gives CASSSGTRRYEQYF.

The chain uses TRBV11-2 and TRBJ2-7; 7 bases are shared with TRBD1. The V gene's germline CDR1 is SGHAT and CDR2 FQNNGV. Germline trimming cut 3 bases from V and 2 bases from J; bases unmatched to any gene: 7. This CDR3 has 15 amino acids. CDR3 sequence reads: CASSLYAQGAYEQYF. CDR3 DNA sequence: TGTGCCAGCAGCTTGTATGCTCAGGGGGCCTACGAGCAGTACTTC. The full variable domain, in which reference TRBV11-2 and TRBJ2-7 provide the parts outside the CDR3, is EAGVAQSPRYKIIEKRQSVAFWCNPISGHATLYWYQQILGQGPKLLIQFQNNGVVDDSQLPKDRFSAERLKGVDSTLKIQPAKLEDSAVYLCASSLYAQGAYEQYFGPGTRLTVT.

The rearrangement joins TRBV6-6 to TRBJ1-1; D remains unclear. V lost 5 bases and J lost 0, with 13 bases in between. Germline V gene lookup returns CDR1 MNHNY and CDR2 SVGAGI (reference sequence). CDR3 length: 15 amino acids. DNA of the CDR3: TGTGCCAGCAGTCTCCCGCCAGAGATGAACACTGAAGCTTTCTTT. Encoded protein: CASSLPPEMNTEAFF.

This sequence joins TRBV9 and TRBJ2-2; TRBD2 matches at 7 bases. This CDR3 spans 15 amino acids. Per the germline V gene, CDR1 is SGDLS and CDR2 is YYNGEE. V was clipped by 0 bases and J by 4 bases; unmatched bases: 3. DNA of the CDR3: TGTGCCAGCAGCGTAGGGACTAGGAGCACCGGGGAGCTGTTTTTT. It yields the protein CASSVGTRSTGELFF.

The genes are TRBV5-1 and TRBJ2-1; D is possibly TRBD1 (6 bases). Trimming pared 0 bases from V and 15 bases from J, leaving 19 bases between. CDR1 is SGHRS, CDR2 YFSETQ, per germline. The length of the CDR3 is 14 residues. CDR3 protein: CASSLAYTRDIPFF. As DNA, the CDR3 is TGCGCCAGCAGCTTGGCCTATACTAGGGACATCCCGTTCTTC.

The chain couples TRBV5-6 to TRBJ2-3, with a tentative D call TRBD2 (6 bases). Germline V CDR1 and CDR2: SGHDT, YYEEEE. V was shortened by 0 bases and J by 13 bases, with 15 bases between the two germline ends. The CDR3 loop spans 13 amino acids. DNA of the CDR3: TGTGCCAGCAGCTTGGTGGGAGCGGGTTTGGAGTATTTT. Translating it yields CASSLVGAGLEYF.

V usage is TRBV7-2 and J usage is TRBJ2-5, with a possible D match to TRBD2 (7 bases). The CDR3 extends over 14 amino acids. Germline V CDR1 and CDR2: SGHTA, FQGNSA. V was trimmed by 3 bases and J by 7 bases, leaving 15 bases between them. CDR3 sequence (DNA): TGTGCCAGCAGCTTCCTAGCGGAGGGGGGGACCCAGTACTTC. Translated: CASSFLAEGGTQYF.

This sequence joins TRBV9 and TRBJ2-2, with D hard to call. Germline CDR1 and CDR2: SGDLS and YYNGEE. V was pared by 0 bases and J by 1 base, with 4 bases between. This CDR3 comprises 14 residues. The CDR3 DNA reads TGTGCCAGCAGCGTAGGGGAGAACACCGGGGAGCTGTTTTTT. Translated: CASSVGENTGELFF.

This CDR3 is CASSLNSFSEQFF. The CDR3 DNA reads as TGTGCCAGCAGCTTAAATAGCTTCAGTGAGCAGTTCTTC. The chain has TRBV7-2 and TRBJ2-1; unclear D gene. Looked up from germline, CDR1 is SGHTA and CDR2 is FQGNSA. The CDR3 loop spans 13 amino acids. V lost 2 bases to trimming and J lost 9 bases, with 11 bases between them.

The genes are TRBV2 and TRBJ1-1; D is uncertain. V was cut by 5 bases and J by 0 bases, with 7 bases left in between. CDR1 is SNHLY and CDR2 is FYNNEI in the germline V gene. CDR3 length equals 13 residues. The CDR3 coding sequence is TGTGCCAGCAGTCCGTTGGTGAACACTGAAGCTTTCTTT. This sequence encodes CASSPLVNTEAFF.

The chain is built from TRBV7-6 and TRBJ1-2; D uncertain. V lost 2 bases to trimming and J lost 1 base, with 17 bases between them. The CDR3 is 17 amino acids. From germline, CDR1 is SGHVS and CDR2 FNYEAQ. The CDR3 loop is CASSLKSRRELNYGYTF. The CDR3 DNA follows: TGTGCCAGCAGCTTAAAGTCTCGCCGGGAACTTAACTATGGCTACACCTTC.

CDR3 in DNA: TGTGCCAGCAGTTTTGGTAGAGGGACAGGCAAAAACATTCAGTACTTC. This sequence encodes CASSFGRGTGKNIQYF. The genes are TRBV28 and TRBJ2-4; 8 bases match TRBD1. There are 16 residues in the CDR3. Germline CDR1 and CDR2: MDHEN and SYDVKM. V trimming: 3 bases; J trimming: 3 bases; junction bases outside the gene matches: 7.

This clone was detected only once. The CDR3 reads CASSPSVRSNQPQHF. DNA of the CDR3: TGTGCCAGCTCACCATCTGTAAGGAGCAATCAGCCCCAGCATTTT. This chain joins TRBV18 and TRBJ1-5; D gene uncertain. Germline values: CDR1 KGHSH, CDR2 LQKENI. CDR3 length: 15 residues. V was clipped by 2 bases and J by 1 base, with 9 bases between them.

The chain joins TRBV5-1 to TRBJ2-5, with a weak D call TRBD2 (5 bases). The germline V gene has CDR1 SGHRS and CDR2 YFSETQ. This CDR3 contains 13 residues. V lost 4 bases, J lost 2 bases, and 9 bases lay in between. CDR3 loop: CASSAGEQETQYF. The CDR3 region has the DNA TGCGCCAGCAGCGCGGGCGAGCAAGAGACCCAGTACTTC.

This chain connects TRBV10-3 to TRBJ1-3, with TRBD1 identical over 8 bases. Trimming removed 5 bases from V and 1 base from J; junction bases left unmatched: 10. Germline V gene data show CDR1 as ENHRY and CDR2 as SYGVKD. The CDR3 length is 17 residues. The chain's CDR3 is CAISMQGAMRSGNTIYF. In DNA form, the CDR3 reads TGTGCCATCAGTATGCAGGGGGCAATGAGATCTGGAAACACCATATATTTT.

The chain carries TRBV6-1 and TRBJ2-3; D is perhaps TRBD1 (6 bases). Germline V CDR1 and CDR2: MNHNS, SASEGT. With 5 bases removed from V and 6 bases from J, the gap between germline ends came to 15 bases. The CDR3 sequence is 14 residues long. CDR3 nucleotides: TGTGCCAGCAGTATCGATACAGGGCAGGATACGCAGTATTTT. It yields the protein CASSIDTGQDTQYF.